These T cell receptor beta chains were read from a single sample in a study of T cells in Graves' hyperthyroidism and ophthalmopathy. TCRdb independently ran MiXCR on the multiplex PCR reads; one entry per CDR3 protein. The sample includes 690,000 or so distinct CDR3 sequences, over 15% seen only once; the top ten take over 15%. Sequenced sample: blood. The source of these receptors is a woman between 45 and 65 years old with Graves' hyperthyroidism that later progressed to Graves' ophthalmopathy. Both conserved end residues are part of each CDR3. Each record gives: clone size, J gene, D gene, V gene, CDR3 DNA, CDR3 protein. The D gene is left open where the match is weak. Rows give clone size only sometimes, using once, few, many, or a class for an expanded clone.

few | TRBJ2-5 | NA | TRBV5-5 | TGTGCCAGCAGCTTCAGGGCAGAGACCCAGTACTTC | CASSFRAETQYF
few | TRBJ1-5 | TRBD1 | TRBV5-1 | TGCGCCAGCAGCGCCATCCCCGGGACAGATAGCAATCAGCCCCAGCATTTT | CASSAIPGTDSNQPQHF
few | TRBJ2-3 | TRBD2 | TRBV20-1 | TGCAGTGCTAGAGATCTGAATAGCGGGGGGGCATTTGGGACAGATACGCAGTATTTT | CSARDLNSGGAFGTDTQYF
many | TRBJ1-3 | TRBD1 | TRBV6-1 | TGTGCCAGCAGTACAGGGGCTGGAAACACCATATATTTT | CASSTGAGNTIYF
many | TRBJ1-1 | NA | TRBV20-1 | TGCAGTGCTGGGGACAACCGGGCTGCTTTCTTT | CSAGDNRAAFF
many | TRBJ1-4 | NA | TRBV5-1 | TGCGCCAGCAGCTTGGCCGGGGTTGTTGCAACTAATGAAAAACTGTTTTTT | CASSLAGVVATNEKLFF
NA | TRBJ1-4 | NA | TRBV7-8 | TGTGCCAGCAGCTTACCGGGAAAGAGGGAAAAACTGTTTTTT | CASSLPGKREKLFF
few | TRBJ1-2 | NA | TRBV18 | TGTGCCAGCTCACCACAAAGATCTACAGGGACGAATGGCTACACCTTC | CASSPQRSTGTNGYTF
many | TRBJ2-3 | TRBD2 | TRBV24-1 | TGTGCCACCAGTGCCAGCGGGGGACCCACAGATACGCAGTATTTT | CATSASGGPTDTQYF
many | TRBJ1-4 | TRBD1 | TRBV18 | TGTGCCAGCTCACCTCGTCCCGGGACAGGGGATGAAAAACTGTTTTTT | CASSPRPGTGDEKLFF
NA | TRBJ2-3 | NA | TRBV28 | TGTGCCAGCAGCCATGTCAGCTCGACAGATACGCAGTATTTT | CASSHVSSTDTQYF
few | TRBJ2-1 | TRBD1 | TRBV12-3/TRBV12-4 | TGTGCCAGCAGTTTAAGGACAGGGGCCTACAATGAGCAGTTCTTC | CASSLRTGAYNEQFF
few | TRBJ1-2 | NA | TRBV29-1 | TGCAGCGTTGAAGGAGGGCAACTCGCAACCTATGGCTACACCTTC | CSVEGGQLATYGYTF
NA | TRBJ1-5 | NA | TRBV6-6 | TGTGCCAGCAGTTACAGGGTAGAACAGCCCCAGCATTTT | CASSYRVEQPQHF
NA | TRBJ2-7 | NA | TRBV29-1 | TGCAGCGTCTCCGTGACTGTATCCTACGAGCAGTACTTC | CSVSVTVSYEQYF
many | TRBJ1-6 | NA | TRBV12-5 | TGTGCTAGTGGTTTGGACTCGCGCATTGAAAATTCACCCCTCCACTTT | CASGLDSRIENSPLHF
NA | TRBJ2-1 | TRBD1 | TRBV6-6 | TGTGCCAGCAGTTACTCAGGGGGCTATGAGCAGTTCTTC | CASSYSGGYEQFF
few | TRBJ2-2 | TRBD1 | TRBV5-1 | TGCGCCAGCAGCTTGGAGTGGACAGGGAACACCGGGGAGCTGTTTTTT | CASSLEWTGNTGELFF
many | TRBJ1-2 | NA | TRBV5-1 | TGCGCCAGCAGGGAGGTGGACTATGGCTACACCTTC | CASREVDYGYTF
NA | TRBJ1-2 | NA | TRBV11-2 | TGTGCCAGCAGCCCGGACAGTTTCGATGGCTACACCTTC | CASSPDSFDGYTF
NA | TRBJ2-7 | TRBD2 | TRBV3-1 | TGTGCCAGCACCCAGGGACTAGCGGGGGCCTACGAGCAGTACTTC | CASTQGLAGAYEQYF
few | TRBJ2-7 | TRBD1 | TRBV20-1 | TGCAGTGCTAGCAGAGGACAGGGGGCCTACGAGCAGTACTTC | CSASRGQGAYEQYF